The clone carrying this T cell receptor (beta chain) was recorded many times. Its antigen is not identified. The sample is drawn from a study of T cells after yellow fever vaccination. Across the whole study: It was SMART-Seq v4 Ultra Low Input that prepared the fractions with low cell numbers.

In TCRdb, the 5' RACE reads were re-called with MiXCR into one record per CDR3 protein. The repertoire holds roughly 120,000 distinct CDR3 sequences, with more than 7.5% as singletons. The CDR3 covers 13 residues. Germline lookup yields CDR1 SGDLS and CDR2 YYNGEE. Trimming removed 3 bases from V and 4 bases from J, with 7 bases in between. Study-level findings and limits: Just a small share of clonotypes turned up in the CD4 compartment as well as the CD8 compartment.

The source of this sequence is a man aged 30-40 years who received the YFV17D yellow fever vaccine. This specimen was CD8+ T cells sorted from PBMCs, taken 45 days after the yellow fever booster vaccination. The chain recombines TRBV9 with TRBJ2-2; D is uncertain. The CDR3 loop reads CASSGAGTGELFF. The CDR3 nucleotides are TGTGCCAGCAGCGGAGCCGGCACCGGGGAGCTGTTTTTT.